This T cell receptor beta chain was documented in a study of a mutant IDH1 vaccine in newly diagnosed glioma. On the study more broadly: Either 4-6 weeks after radiotherapy alone or alongside temozolomide, vaccination was begun. The treated group averaged approximately 42 years old and was about 60% male, roughly 40% female. At week 47 came visit V13, while visit V12 had come at week 35.

The table came from immunoSEQ multiplex PCR; TCRdb's copy has only in-frame clones and leaves some out. Of tens of thousands of clones in the sample, about 82% were seen once. On this clone: Its antigen is still unknown.

The CDR3 is 13 amino acids. Looked up from germline, CDR1 is SQVTM and CDR2 is ANQGSEA. Time point defined: week 35, safety follow-up. A 20-mer mutant IDH1 peptide at 300 ug was injected subcutaneously with topical imiquimod. In every donor, the tumor was a new WHO grade 3 or 4 IDH1-mutant, ATRX-lost astrocytoma. The chain joins TRBV29-1 to TRBJ2-3; D gene uncertain. The sequence came from a man between 40 and 49 years old with glioma. Some clones in this sample may be carry-over from other donors' samples. The material sequenced was PBMCs, taken from a glioma patient whose treatment included an IDH1 peptide vaccine. CDR3 nucleotide sequence: TGCAGTCACATCTCTTGGCAAAAAGATACGCAGTATTTT. Translating gives CSHISWQKDTQYF.